This T cell receptor beta chain was sequenced in a study of response to subunit inactivated influenza vaccine (dated by TCRdb to about 2018). Study-level background: To follow how T cells responded to a trivalent subunit inactivated influenza vaccine, the researchers relied on deep quantitative profiling of the T cell receptor repertoire.

The CDR3 measures 14 amino acids from cysteine to phenylalanine. Kept here is only the CDR3 DNA, which spans 42 bases and is read in frame from base 1. For CDR1 and CDR2, the germline V gene lists SGHDT and YYEEEE. Trimming at the junction amounts to 1 base on V and 0 bases on J, and the germline ends lie 8 bases apart. This clonotype was counted at least ten times. It has no known antigen specificity. Base qualities are not at hand, and no much larger clone is one base apart. The library was made by RT-PCR. Sequencing was performed on an Illumina HiSeq 2500. In TCRdb, the public reads were trimmed at Q25 with fastp and aligned with MiXCR, with productive beta chains retained. Each CDR3 protein appears once, grouped with its most common genes and DNA. The sample has about 500,000 distinct CDR3 sequences on record, about 15% of them singletons. Jointly, the top ten make up 3% of the sample. Results the study describes overall, beyond this receptor: According to the authors, only a limited number of new T cells may be recruited by each seasonal influenza vaccination.

The sequence links TRBV5-6 to TRBJ2-7, with the D gene call left open. This clonotype was sampled from a man aged 45 to 75 who received an inactivated influenza vaccine. Donor details come from another sample of the same person, matched by shared clones. Here the sequenced sample was CD4+ T cells sorted from PBMCs, taken less than 30 months after vaccination. For the CDR3, the sequence is CASSLPGTSYEQYF. The bases read TGTGCCAGCAGCTTGCCAGGAACCTCCTACGAGCAGTACTTC.